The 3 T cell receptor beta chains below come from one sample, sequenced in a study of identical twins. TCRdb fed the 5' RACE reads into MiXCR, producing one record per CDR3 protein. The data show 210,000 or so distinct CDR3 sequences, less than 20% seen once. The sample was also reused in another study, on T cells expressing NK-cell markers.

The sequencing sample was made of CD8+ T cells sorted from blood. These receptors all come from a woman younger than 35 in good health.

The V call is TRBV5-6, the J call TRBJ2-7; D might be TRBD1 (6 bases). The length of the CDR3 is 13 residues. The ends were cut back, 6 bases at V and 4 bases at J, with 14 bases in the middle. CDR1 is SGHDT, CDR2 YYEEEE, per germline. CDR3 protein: CASTVGGYYEQYF. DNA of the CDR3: TGTGCCAGCACGGTAGGGGGTTATTACGAGCAGTACTTC.

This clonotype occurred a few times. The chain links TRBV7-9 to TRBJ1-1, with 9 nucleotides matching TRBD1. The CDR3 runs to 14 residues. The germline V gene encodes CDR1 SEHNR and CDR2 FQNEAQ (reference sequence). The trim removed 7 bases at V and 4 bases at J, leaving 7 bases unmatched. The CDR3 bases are TGTGCCAGCACCGACGACAGGGGGGGCACTGAAGCTTTCTTT. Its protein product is CASTDDRGGTEAFF.

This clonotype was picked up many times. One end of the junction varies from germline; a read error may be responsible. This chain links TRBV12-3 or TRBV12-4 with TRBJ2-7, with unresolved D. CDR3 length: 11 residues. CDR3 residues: CASSLGYEQYF. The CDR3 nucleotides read TGTGCCAGCAGCTTAGGCTACGAGCAGTACTTC.